This T cell receptor beta chain was recorded in a study of blood T cells in healthy people across ages. Study observations and caveats: What prevented conclusive comparison of naive and antigen-experienced cells was that PBMCs were unsorted.

A sample-barcoded 5' primer and a J-beta primer mix were used in a second PCR of roughly 6 to 11 cycles. Each cDNA molecule received a tag from a template-switch adaptor that had 12 random nucleotides. TCRdb reanalysed the 5' RACE reads using MiXCR and keeps one entry per CDR3 protein. The sample lists fewer than 2,000,000 distinct CDR3 sequences, around 36% occurring once. The extraction recovered at least 5 micrograms of total RNA per sample. A remark on this clonotype: The antigen is unknown.

CDR1 and CDR2 (germline): SEHNR, FQNEAQ (reference sequence). This CDR3 has 15 residues. Trimming removed 4 bases from V and 4 bases from J; junction bases left unmatched: 7. This sequence joins TRBV7-9 and TRBJ2-3; 8 nucleotides match TRBD2. The origin of this receptor is a woman younger than 45 in good health. The source material was blood. The CDR3 coding sequence is TGTGCCAGCAGCTCAATAGCGGGAAAAGCAGATACGCAGTATTTT. Translating gives CASSSIAGKADTQYF.